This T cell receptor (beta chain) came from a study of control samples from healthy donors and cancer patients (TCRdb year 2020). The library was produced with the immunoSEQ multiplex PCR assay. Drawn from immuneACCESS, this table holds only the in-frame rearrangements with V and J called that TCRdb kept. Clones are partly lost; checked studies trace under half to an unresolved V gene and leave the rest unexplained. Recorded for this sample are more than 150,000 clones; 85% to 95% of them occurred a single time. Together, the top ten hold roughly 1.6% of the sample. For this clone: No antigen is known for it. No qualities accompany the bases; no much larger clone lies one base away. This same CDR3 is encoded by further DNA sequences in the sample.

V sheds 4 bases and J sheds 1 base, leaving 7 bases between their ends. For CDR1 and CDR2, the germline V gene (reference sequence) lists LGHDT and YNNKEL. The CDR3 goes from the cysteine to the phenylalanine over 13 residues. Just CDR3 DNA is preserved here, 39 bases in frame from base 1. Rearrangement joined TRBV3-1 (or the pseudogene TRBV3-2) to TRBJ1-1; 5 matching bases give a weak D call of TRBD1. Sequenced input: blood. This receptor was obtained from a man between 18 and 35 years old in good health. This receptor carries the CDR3 CASSRGGNTEAFF. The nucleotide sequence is TGTGCCAGCAGCCGTGGGGGGAACACTGAAGCTTTCTTT.